This T cell receptor (beta chain) is drawn from a study of blood T cell repertoires in COVID-19. Across the whole study: From the United States, Italy and Spain came samples of acute and convalescent COVID-19. T cells, B-cell-depleted T cells, or PBMCs provided the cDNA or gDNA that served as material.

Trimming left V 0 bases short and J 4 bases short, with 7 bases between. Germline V gives CDR1 SGHDT, CDR2 YYEEEE. This CDR3 has 13 residues. Original analysis: Quantification of nucleated cells was approximated via reference gene primer amplification. Assay: immunoSEQ multiplex PCR; the TCRdb copy retains only in-frame clones and omits some. Clone size and the V and J calls come from that table; the DNA yielded D and trimming. In the table there are 100,000 to 150,000 clones, 70% to 90% of which are singletons. Sequenced material: peripheral blood. The TCR was taken from a woman over 75 with acute or convalescent COVID-19. The J gene is TRBJ1-2, the V gene TRBV5-6; D is unresolved. The CDR3 reads CASSLARGYGYTF. CDR3 coding DNA: TGTGCCAGCAGCTTGGCCCGAGGCTATGGCTACACCTTC.